This TCR beta chain stems from a study of Graves' ophthalmopathy and Graves' hyperthyroidism. Study in general: Peripheral blood (taken before any treatment) was collected at initial diagnosis.

The sequenced template was RNA, covering the TCR beta CDR3 region. The workflow started with a first-round RT-PCR run with HTBI primers and then moved on to a second-round multiplex PCR. TCRdb called the multiplex PCR reads again in MiXCR, with one record for every CDR3 protein. The repertoire holds 40,000 to 45,000 distinct CDR3 sequences, with around 52% as singletons. Moderate-to-severe activity, CAS ≥3, NOSPECS ≥4 and duration under 3 months were recorded for donors with ophthalmopathy. Clinicians diagnosed using symptoms, serum thyroxine, TRAb, thyroid ultrasound and orbital computed tomography. The ends were cut back, 3 bases at V and 6 bases at J, with 9 bases in the middle. Germline V lookup: CDR1 SQVTM, CDR2 ANQGSEA. This CDR3 is 12 amino acids long.

The origin of this receptor is an adult man with Graves' ophthalmopathy. The sample consisted of peripheral blood. The chain links TRBV29-1 to TRBJ2-4; no reliable D call. Here the CDR3 reads CSVEGFGNIQYF. In nucleotides, the CDR3 is TGCAGCGTTGAGGGCTTTGGAAACATTCAGTACTTC.